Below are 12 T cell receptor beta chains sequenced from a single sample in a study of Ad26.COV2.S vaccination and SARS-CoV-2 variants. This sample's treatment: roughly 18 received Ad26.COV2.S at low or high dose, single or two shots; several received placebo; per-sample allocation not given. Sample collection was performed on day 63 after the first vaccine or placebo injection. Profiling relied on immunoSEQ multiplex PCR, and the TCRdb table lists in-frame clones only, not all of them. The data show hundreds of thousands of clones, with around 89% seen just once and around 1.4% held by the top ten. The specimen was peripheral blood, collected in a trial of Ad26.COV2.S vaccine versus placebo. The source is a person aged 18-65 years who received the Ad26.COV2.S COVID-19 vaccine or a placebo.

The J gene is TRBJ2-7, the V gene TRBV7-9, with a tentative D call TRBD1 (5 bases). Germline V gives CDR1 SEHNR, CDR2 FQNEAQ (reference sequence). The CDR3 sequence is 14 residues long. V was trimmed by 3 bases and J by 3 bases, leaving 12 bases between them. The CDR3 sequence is CASSFFQGHYEQYF. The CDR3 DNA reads TGTGCCAGCAGCTTTTTCCAGGGTCACTACGAGCAGTACTTC.

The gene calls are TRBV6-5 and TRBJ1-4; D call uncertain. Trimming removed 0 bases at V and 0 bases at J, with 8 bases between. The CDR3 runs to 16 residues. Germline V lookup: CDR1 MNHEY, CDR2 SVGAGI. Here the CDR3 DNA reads TGTGCCAGCAGTTACTCGAACGGTGCAACTAATGAAAAACTGTTTTTT. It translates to CASSYSNGATNEKLFF.

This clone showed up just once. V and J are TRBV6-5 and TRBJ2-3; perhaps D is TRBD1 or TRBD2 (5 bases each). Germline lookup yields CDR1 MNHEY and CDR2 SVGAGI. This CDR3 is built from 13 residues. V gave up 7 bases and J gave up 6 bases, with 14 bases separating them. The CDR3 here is CASNRRRDDTQYF. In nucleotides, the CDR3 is TGTGCCAGCAACCGGCGCCGGGACGATACGCAGTATTTT.

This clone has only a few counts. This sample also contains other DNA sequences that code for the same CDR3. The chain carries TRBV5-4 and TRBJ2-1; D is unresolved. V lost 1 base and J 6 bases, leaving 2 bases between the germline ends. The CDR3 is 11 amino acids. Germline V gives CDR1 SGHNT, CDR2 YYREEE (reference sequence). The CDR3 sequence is CASSLSNEQFF. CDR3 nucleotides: TGTGCCAGCAGCTTGTCCAATGAGCAGTTCTTC.

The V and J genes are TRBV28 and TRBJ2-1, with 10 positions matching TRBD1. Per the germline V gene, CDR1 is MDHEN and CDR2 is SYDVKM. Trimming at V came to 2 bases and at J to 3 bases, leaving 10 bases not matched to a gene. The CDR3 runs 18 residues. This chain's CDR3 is CASSLRLTGTGVYNEQFF. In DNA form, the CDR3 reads TGTGCCAGCAGTTTACGTCTAACGGGGACAGGGGTCTACAATGAGCAGTTCTTC.

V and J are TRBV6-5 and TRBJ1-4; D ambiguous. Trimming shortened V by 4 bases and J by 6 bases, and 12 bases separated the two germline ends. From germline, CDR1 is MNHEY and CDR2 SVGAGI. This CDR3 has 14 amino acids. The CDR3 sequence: CASSFASSYEKLFF. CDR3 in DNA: TGTGCCAGCAGTTTCGCCAGCTCCTATGAAAAACTGTTTTTT.

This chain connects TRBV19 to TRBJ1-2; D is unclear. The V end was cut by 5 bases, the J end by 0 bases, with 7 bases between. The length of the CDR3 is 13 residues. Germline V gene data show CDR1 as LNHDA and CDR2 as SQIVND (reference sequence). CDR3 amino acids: CASSYRANYGYTF. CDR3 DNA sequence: TGTGCCAGTAGTTACCGAGCTAACTATGGCTACACCTTC.

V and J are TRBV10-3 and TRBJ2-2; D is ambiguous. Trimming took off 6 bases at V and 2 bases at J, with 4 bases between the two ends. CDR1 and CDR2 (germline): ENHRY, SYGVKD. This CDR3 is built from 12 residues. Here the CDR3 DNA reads TGTGCCATCAGCTTTAACACCGGGGAGCTGTTTTTT. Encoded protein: CAISFNTGELFF.

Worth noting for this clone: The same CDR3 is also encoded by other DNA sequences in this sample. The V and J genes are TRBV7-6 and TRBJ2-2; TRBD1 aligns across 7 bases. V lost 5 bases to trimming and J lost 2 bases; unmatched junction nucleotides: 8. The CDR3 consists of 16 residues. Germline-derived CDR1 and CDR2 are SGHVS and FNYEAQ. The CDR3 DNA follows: TGTGCCAGCAGCCCGCGACAGGGATCTAACACCGGGGAGCTGTTTTTT. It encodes CASSPRQGSNTGELFF. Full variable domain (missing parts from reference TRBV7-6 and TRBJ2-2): GAGVSQSPRYKVTKRGQDVALRCDPISGHVSLYWYRQALGQGPEFLTYFNYEAQQDKSGLPNDRFSAERPEGSISTLTIQRTEQRDSAMYRCASSPRQGSNTGELFFGEGSRLTVL.

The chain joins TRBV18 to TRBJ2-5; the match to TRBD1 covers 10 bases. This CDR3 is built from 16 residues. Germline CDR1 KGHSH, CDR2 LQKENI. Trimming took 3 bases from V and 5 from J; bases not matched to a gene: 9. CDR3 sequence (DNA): TGTGCCAGCTCACCGGGACAGGGGTCTTTTGGGGAGACCCAGTACTTC. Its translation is CASSPGQGSFGETQYF.

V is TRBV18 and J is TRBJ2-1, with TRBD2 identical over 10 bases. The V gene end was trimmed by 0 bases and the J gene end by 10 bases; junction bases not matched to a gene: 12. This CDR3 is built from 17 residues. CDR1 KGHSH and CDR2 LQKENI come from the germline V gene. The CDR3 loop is CASSPPASGGGGKEQFF. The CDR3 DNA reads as TGTGCCAGCTCACCACCGGCTAGCGGGGGAGGTGGGAAAGAGCAGTTCTTC.

In DNA form, the CDR3 reads TGTGCCAGCAGTGAACGGGGTGTACCCAACACTGAAGCTTTCTTT. Amino acids: CASSERGVPNTEAFF. The rearrangement uses TRBV25-1 and TRBJ1-1; D is undetermined. Trimming cost V 2 bases and J 2 bases, with 12 bases left between them. The germline V gene encodes CDR1 MGHDK and CDR2 SYGVNS. This CDR3 spans 15 amino acids.